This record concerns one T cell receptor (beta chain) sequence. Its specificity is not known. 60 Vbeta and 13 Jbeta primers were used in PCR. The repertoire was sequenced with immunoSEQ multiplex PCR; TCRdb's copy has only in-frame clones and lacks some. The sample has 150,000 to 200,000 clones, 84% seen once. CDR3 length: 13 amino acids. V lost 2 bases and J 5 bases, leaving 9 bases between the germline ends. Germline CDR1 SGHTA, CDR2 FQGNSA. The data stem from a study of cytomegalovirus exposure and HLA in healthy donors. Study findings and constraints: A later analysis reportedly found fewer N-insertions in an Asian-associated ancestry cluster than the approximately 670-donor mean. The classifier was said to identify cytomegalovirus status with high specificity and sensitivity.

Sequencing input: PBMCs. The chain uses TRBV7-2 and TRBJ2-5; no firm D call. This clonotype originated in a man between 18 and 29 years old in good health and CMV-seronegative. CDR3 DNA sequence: TGTGCCAGCAGCTTATCCTCAGCGGAGACCCAGTACTTC. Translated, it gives CASSLSSAETQYF. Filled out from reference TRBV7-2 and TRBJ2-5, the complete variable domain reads GAGVSQSPSNKVTEKGKDVELRCDPISGHTALYWYRQSLGQGLEFLIYFQGNSAPDKSGLPSDRFSAERTGGSVSTLTIQRTQQEDSAVYLCASSLSSAETQYFGPGTRLLVL.